These 26 T cell receptor beta chains share one sample of origin, sequenced in a study of CD8+ T cells in alopecia areata. RNA was extracted and reverse transcribed into cDNA as the sequencing template. Libraries were prepared by immunoSEQ multiplex PCR; TCRdb keeps only in-frame clonotypes and omits some of them. This sample has 200,000 to 250,000 clones, with 50% to 60% found just once. Treatment given: oral pan-JAK inhibitor, 5-10 mg twice daily. The starting material was CD4+ T cells sorted from blood, obtained at week 4, from a patient treated with tofacitinib. The receptor source for this set is a human donor with alopecia areata.

The chain is built from TRBV23-1 and TRBJ1-2; perhaps TRBD1 as D (5 bases). TRBV23-1 is an ORF; its function is uncertain. The CDR3 totals 14 residues. Trimming shortened V by 0 bases and J by 4 bases, and 9 bases separated the two germline ends. Written as DNA, the CDR3 is TGCGCCAGCAGTCAATCTAGACAGCCCTATGGCTACACCTTC. Protein: CASSQSRQPYGYTF.

CDR3 in amino acids: CASSVGQGSSNQPQHF. CDR3 coding DNA: TGTGCCAGCAGCGTAGGACAGGGTTCTTCCAATCAGCCCCAGCATTTT. The J gene is TRBJ1-5, the V gene TRBV9; 7 nucleotides agree with TRBD1. The CDR3 has 16 amino acids. Germline assignment: CDR1 SGDLS and CDR2 YYNGEE. V dropped 0 bases and J dropped 3; count of bases not matched to a gene: 6.

The chain uses TRBV2 and TRBJ2-7, with a weak D call TRBD2 (5 bases). This CDR3 spans 11 amino acids. Germline V gene data show CDR1 as SNHLY and CDR2 as FYNNEI. Trimming pared 8 bases from V and 5 bases from J, leaving 10 bases between. The CDR3 DNA follows: TGTGCCAGCGGCGGACTGCACGAGCAGTACTTC. It is translated as CASGGLHEQYF.

The gene calls are TRBV5-1 and TRBJ2-7; D is tentatively TRBD1 or TRBD2 (7 bases each). CDR1 is SGHRS and CDR2 is YFSETQ in the germline V gene. The CDR3 runs to 13 residues. V gave up 4 bases and J gave up 3 bases, with 11 bases separating them. DNA of the CDR3: TGCGCCAGCAGCCCAGGGGGGGTCTACGAGCAGTACTTC. Translating it yields CASSPGGVYEQYF.

This clone came up a few times. The chain joins TRBV13 to TRBJ1-3; D is ambiguous. The CDR3 contains 13 residues. Germline assignment: CDR1 PRHDT and CDR2 FYEKMQ (reference sequence). V lost 2 bases and J 2 bases, leaving 4 bases between the germline ends. CDR3 loop: CASSLSAGNTIYF. The CDR3 DNA is TGTGCCAGCAGCTTATCGGCTGGAAACACCATATATTTT.

The V gene is TRBV11-3, the J gene TRBJ1-6, with D hard to call. CDR3 size: 15 residues. The germline gives CDR1 SGHNT, CDR2 YENEEA. Trimming removed 5 bases from V and 6 bases from J, with 14 bases in between. CDR3 residues: CASSQRTWGNSPLHF. The DNA for the CDR3 is TGTGCCAGCAGCCAACGGACGTGGGGTAATTCACCCCTCCACTTT.

The chain recombines TRBV5-4 with TRBJ2-4; no clear D. The CDR3 is 13 residues long. The germline V and J ends were trimmed by 4 bases and 6 bases, with 11 bases remaining between them. Germline V gene sequence: CDR1 SGHNT, CDR2 YYREEE (reference sequence). The CDR3 bases are TGTGCCAGCAGCCAGTTGGACCGAAACATTCAGTACTTC. Translating it yields CASSQLDRNIQYF.

The V call is TRBV30, the J call TRBJ1-1; D is uncertain. This CDR3 comprises 12 residues. CDR1 is GTSNPN and CDR2 is SVGIG in the germline V gene (reference sequence). Trimming removed 3 bases at V and 6 bases at J, with 11 bases between. The CDR3 nucleotides are TGTGCCTGGAGCCCCCATGTCTCTGAAGCTTTCTTT. Protein: CAWSPHVSEAFF.

This clone was detected a few times. The rearrangement links TRBV18 to TRBJ2-1; a possible D gene is TRBD2 (5 bases). CDR1 is KGHSH, CDR2 LQKENI, per germline. This CDR3 has 13 residues. Between the trimmed V and J ends, which lost 0 bases and 8 bases, there was a span of 8 bases. The CDR3 loop is CASSPPMRDEQFF. The CDR3 DNA reads TGTGCCAGCTCACCACCGATGAGGGATGAGCAGTTCTTC.

The J gene is TRBJ1-6, the V gene TRBV23-1, with TRBD1 matching 9 bases. TRBV23-1 is treated as an ORF (open reading frame) with a function not yet certain. The V segment lost 3 bases and the J segment 8 bases; nucleotides outside the gene matches: 8. The CDR3 extends over 16 amino acids. The CDR3 loop is CASSHTDRGLDSPLHF. The CDR3 region has the DNA TGCGCCAGCAGTCATACGGACAGGGGATTGGATTCACCCCTCCACTTT.

This chain connects TRBV7-9 to TRBJ2-1, with D uncertain. Deletions cut 1 base from V and 6 bases from J, with 4 bases between. The CDR3 totals 12 residues. Germline V lookup: CDR1 SEHNR, CDR2 FQNEAQ (reference sequence). CDR3 nucleotide sequence: TGTGCCAGCAGCTTAGGGGTCAATGAGCAGTTCTTC. This translates into CASSLGVNEQFF.

This clone was observed a few times. The chain joins TRBV7-2 to TRBJ2-2; 11 bases are shared with TRBD2. The junction had 15 bases not matched to a gene; V was cut back by 9 bases and J by 0 bases. The germline CDR1 and CDR2 sequences are SGHTA and FQGNSA. The CDR3 sequence is 19 residues long. The CDR3: CASKKGTSGYSANTGELFF. CDR3 bases: TGTGCCAGTAAGAAAGGGACTAGCGGATACTCGGCGAACACCGGGGAGCTGTTTTTT.

There are a few counts of this clone. The rearrangement links TRBV14 to TRBJ2-7, with 8 bases lining up with TRBD1. Germline trimming cut 4 bases from V and 5 bases from J; bases unmatched to any gene: 7. CDR3 length: 14 amino acids. The germline gives CDR1 SGHDN, CDR2 FVKESK. CDR3 amino acids: CASSRGQGSNEQYF. The DNA of the CDR3 is TGTGCCAGCAGCCGCGGACAGGGTTCGAACGAGCAGTACTTC.

In this sample, this clone turned up a few times. This chain joins TRBV25-1 and TRBJ1-6; 7 positions agree with TRBD1. CDR1 and CDR2 (germline): MGHDK, SYGVNS. The length of the CDR3 is 16 residues. V was pared by 3 bases and J by 2 bases, with 4 bases of the junction left unmatched. Here the CDR3 DNA reads TGTGCCAGCAGTGACCAGGGGGTCCCCTATAATTCACCCCTCCACTTT. Protein: CASSDQGVPYNSPLHF.

This clone was counted many times. The chain has TRBV29-1 and TRBJ1-1, with 8 positions matching TRBD1. The CDR3 runs 13 residues. Germline CDR1 SQVTM, CDR2 ANQGSEA. V lost 2 bases and J lost 5; bases outside the gene matches: 4. The CDR3 DNA is TGCAGCGTTGAACAGGGGGCTAAGACTGAAGCTTTCTTT. It yields the protein CSVEQGAKTEAFF.

This clone was picked up a small number of times. The chain couples TRBV11-1 to TRBJ2-6, with 7 bases matching TRBD2. There are 17 residues in the CDR3. CDR1 is SGHAT and CDR2 is FQDESV in the germline V gene (reference sequence). J was trimmed by 3 bases and V by 1 base; bases with no gene match: 6. Here the CDR3 reads CASSLGLAAGGANVLTF. The CDR3 DNA sequence: TGTGCCAGCAGCTTAGGACTAGCCGCAGGTGGGGCCAACGTCCTGACTTTC.

The chain combines TRBV30 with TRBJ1-6; a weak D match, TRBD1 (5 bases). The germline V gene encodes CDR1 GTSNPN and CDR2 SVGIG (reference sequence). Trimming shortened V by 7 bases and J by 4 bases, and 20 bases separated the two germline ends. This CDR3 is 16 amino acids long. CDR3 nucleotide sequence: TGTGCCTTCTCGGGCCACGCGGGGGGATATAATTCACCCCTCCACTTT. This sequence encodes CAFSGHAGGYNSPLHF.

This clone has only a few counts. V usage is TRBV29-1 and J usage is TRBJ2-3; D not certain. The CDR3 runs 10 residues. Trimming removed 8 bases from V and 1 base from J, with 4 bases in between. CDR1 is SQVTM and CDR2 is ANQGSEA in the germline V gene. CDR3 coding DNA: TGCAGCTTTTGCACAGATACGCAGTATTTT. This translates into CSFCTDTQYF.

This chain connects TRBV29-1 to TRBJ2-7, with 14 bases lining up with TRBD2. J was trimmed by 7 bases and V by 4 bases; bases with no gene match: 3. Looked up from germline, CDR1 is SQVTM and CDR2 is ANQGSEA. The CDR3 covers 13 residues. CDR3 sequence reads: CSVVGLAGGEQYF. DNA for the CDR3: TGCAGCGTTGTCGGACTAGCGGGGGGTGAGCAGTACTTC.

The sample holds a few counts of this clone. The rearrangement links TRBV6-5 to TRBJ2-3, with D possibly being TRBD2 (6 bases). The CDR3 length is 13 residues. CDR1 is MNHEY and CDR2 is SVGAGI in the germline V gene. The V end lost 6 bases, the J end lost 6 bases, and 13 bases lay between the germline ends. CDR3 residues: CASRTGVWDTQYF. The CDR3 coding sequence is TGTGCCAGCAGGACGGGGGTGTGGGATACGCAGTATTTT.

This chain connects TRBV5-6 to TRBJ2-2; possibly TRBD1 for D (5 bases). Trimming took off 0 bases at V and 6 bases at J, with 9 bases between the two ends. Looked up from germline, CDR1 is SGHDT and CDR2 is YYEEEE. The CDR3 has 14 amino acids. Written as DNA, the CDR3 is TGTGCCAGCAGCTTGGACAGGAGATCCGGGGAGCTGTTTTTT. This gives the protein CASSLDRRSGELFF.

CDR3 bases: TGTGCCACCAGCATAGAGGGAGGACAGGGCTACGAGCAGTACTTC. Translating it yields CATSIEGGQGYEQYF. This chain uses TRBV15 with TRBJ2-7; 8 nucleotides line up with TRBD1. The CDR3 has 15 residues. The germline V gene encodes CDR1 LNHNV and CDR2 YYDKDF (reference sequence). J lost 3 bases, V lost 4 bases, and 8 bases had no gene match.

The chain has TRBV7-2 and TRBJ2-3; TRBD2 is a possible D gene (6 bases). CDR1 is SGHTA, CDR2 FQGNSA, per germline. Trimming removed 5 bases at V and 7 bases at J, with 16 bases between. The CDR3 has 14 amino acids. DNA of the CDR3: TGTGCCAGCAGCCCAATGGGGGGTGAATATACGCAGTATTTT. Translation gives CASSPMGGEYTQYF.

The V and J genes are TRBV15 and TRBJ2-2; 8 nucleotides agree with TRBD1. Germline values: CDR1 LNHNV, CDR2 YYDKDF (reference sequence). The V gene end was trimmed by 1 base and the J gene end by 4 bases; junction bases not matched to a gene: 5. This CDR3 comprises 16 residues. CDR3 loop: CATSRVRGQGTGELFF. The CDR3 nucleotides read TGTGCCACCAGCAGAGTCAGGGGGCAAGGCACCGGGGAGCTGTTTTTT.

J is TRBJ2-5 and V is TRBV5-1; D remains ambiguous. CDR1 and CDR2 (germline): SGHRS, YFSETQ. CDR3 length: 14 residues. V lost 0 bases, J lost 3 bases, and 9 bases lay in between. The CDR3 here is CASSLALGKETQYF. CDR3 in DNA: TGCGCCAGCAGCTTGGCCCTCGGCAAAGAGACCCAGTACTTC.

The rearrangement uses TRBV4-3 and TRBJ2-7, with D perhaps being TRBD1 or TRBD2 (5 bases each). The V gene lost 4 bases and the J gene lost 3 bases, with 16 bases spanning the gap. The CDR3 is 15 residues long. Germline V gene data show CDR1 as LGHNA and CDR2 as YSLEER. For the CDR3, the DNA is TGCGCCAGCAGCCGTGCTAGCCAGGGTATCTACGAGCAGTACTTC. Its translation: CASSRASQGIYEQYF.